This T cell receptor beta chain was profiled in a study of T-cell memory formation after mild COVID-19. 5'RACE with constant-segment primers built TCRalpha and TCRbeta cDNA libraries with UMIs. Using its own MiXCR run on the 5' RACE reads, TCRdb lists one record per CDR3 protein. This table has 35,000 to 45,000 distinct CDR3 sequences, less than 7.5% appearing once. The CDR3 runs to 13 residues. Germline assignment: CDR1 SGHTA and CDR2 FQGTGA. Germline trimming cut 6 bases from V and 4 bases from J; bases unmatched to any gene: 3. The genes are TRBV7-3 and TRBJ1-1; 9 nucleotides agree with TRBD1. Source material: PBMCs or a T cell subset sorted from them (not recorded which). The source is a man aged 18 to 29 who had mild COVID-19 (a few samples of this study predate the infection). Cell type and time point are not known. CDR3 sequence: CASRQGQGTEAFF. The CDR3 coding sequence is TGTGCCAGCAGACAGGGACAGGGCACTGAAGCTTTCTTT. The full variable domain, its missing parts supplied by reference TRBV7-3 and TRBJ1-1, is GAGVSQTPSNKVTEKGKYVELRCDPISGHTALYWYRQSLGQGPEFLIYFQGTGAADDSGLPNDRFFAVRPEGSVSTLKIQRTERGDSAVYLCASRQGQGTEAFFGQGTRLTVV.